Below are 20 T cell receptor beta chains sequenced from a single sample in a study of blood T cell repertoires in COVID-19. TCRdb's table, derived via immunoSEQ multiplex PCR, lists solely in-frame clones and lacks some. The data contain 170,000 or so clones, 85% to 90% of them singletons. The sequenced sample consisted of peripheral blood. These receptors originate from a man aged 50-59 years with active or convalescent COVID-19.

V and J are TRBV5-1 and TRBJ1-1; a weak D match, TRBD1 (5 bases). V gave up 4 bases and J gave up 5 bases, with 9 bases separating them. The CDR3 loop spans 12 amino acids. The V gene's germline CDR1 is SGHRS and CDR2 YFSETQ. The CDR3 DNA is TGCGCCAGCAGCAGGGGTAGGACTGAAGCTTTCTTT. Protein sequence: CASSRGRTEAFF.

CDR3 bases: TGTGCCAGCAGCTCCCAGGGGACAGATACGCAGTATTTT. Translation: CASSSQGTDTQYF. The chain uses TRBV5-5 and TRBJ2-3; TRBD1 might be the D (6 bases). Trimming removed 3 bases from V and 3 bases from J, with 8 bases in between. This CDR3 is 13 amino acids long. Germline loops: CDR1 SGHKS, CDR2 YYEKEE (reference sequence).

The gene calls are TRBV27 and TRBJ2-5; TRBD1 matches 8 bases. The CDR3 has 15 amino acids. Germline V lookup: CDR1 MNHEY, CDR2 SMNVEV (reference sequence). The junction had 10 bases not matched to a gene; V was cut back by 6 bases and J by 4 bases. CDR3 nucleotides: TGTGCCAGCAGAGAACGACAGGGGATGGGAGAGACCCAGTACTTC. This gives the protein CASRERQGMGETQYF.

Remarks on this clone: The sample carries other DNA sequences with the same CDR3. The chain couples TRBV6-6 to TRBJ1-6, with a possible D match to TRBD1 (5 bases). The CDR3 is 12 residues long. Per germline, CDR1 MNHNY and CDR2 SVGAGI (reference sequence). V lost 6 bases and J 7 bases, leaving 7 bases between the germline ends. The CDR3 bases are TGTGCCAGCAGCCGACAGAATTCACCCCTCCACTTT. Translated: CASSRQNSPLHF.

The V call is TRBV6-5, the J call TRBJ2-7, with a possible D match to TRBD1 (6 bases). This CDR3 is 15 amino acids long. V shed 0 bases and J shed 0 bases, with 9 bases lying between them. Germline V gene sequence: CDR1 MNHEY, CDR2 SVGAGI. This CDR3 is CASSYSAGASYEQYF. For the CDR3, the DNA is TGTGCCAGCAGTTACTCTGCAGGGGCCTCCTACGAGCAGTACTTC.

This sequence joins TRBV7-8 and TRBJ1-1, with 8 bases matching TRBD1. Germline V gene sequence: CDR1 SGHVS, CDR2 FQNEAQ. The CDR3 is made up of 14 amino acids. V was clipped by 5 bases and J by 4 bases; unmatched bases: 6. CDR3 loop: CASSIQGELTEAFF. CDR3 coding DNA: TGTGCCAGCAGCATACAGGGGGAGCTCACTGAAGCTTTCTTT. Full variable domain (outside the CDR3, taken from reference TRBV7-8 and TRBJ1-1): GAGVSQSPRYKVAKRGQDVALRCDPISGHVSLFWYQQALGQGPEFLTYFQNEAQLDKSGLPSDRFFAERPEGSVSTLKIQRTQQEDSAVYLCASSIQGELTEAFFGQGTRLTVV.

The DNA of the CDR3 is TGTGCCAGCAGTTACCAGGGTTCTTACGAGCAGTACTTC. Protein sequence: CASSYQGSYEQYF. The chain carries TRBV6-5 and TRBJ2-7, with TRBD1 as a possible D gene (5 bases). V was shortened by 2 bases and J by 4 bases, with 9 bases between the two germline ends. CDR1 is MNHEY, CDR2 SVGAGI, per germline. The CDR3 covers 13 residues.

The J gene is TRBJ2-3, the V gene TRBV7-9; possibly TRBD1 for D (5 bases). Trimming cost V 8 bases and J 4 bases, with 10 bases left between them. CDR3 length equals 12 residues. Germline CDR1 and CDR2: SEHNR and FQNEAQ (reference sequence). CDR3 residues: CASDRGSDTQYF. CDR3 coding DNA: TGTGCCAGCGATAGGGGCTCAGATACGCAGTATTTT.

Only a few counts were recorded for this clone. This rearrangement joins TRBV6-5 to TRBJ1-5; no firm D call. This CDR3 is 13 amino acids long. Per the germline V gene, CDR1 is MNHEY and CDR2 is SVGAGI. The V and J ends lost 4 bases and 3 bases respectively, with 7 bases between them. The CDR3 region is CASSLTSNQPQHF. The CDR3 region has the DNA TGTGCCAGCAGTTTGACTTCCAATCAGCCCCAGCATTTT.

This chain links TRBV6-2 or TRBV6-3 with TRBJ2-7, with D maybe TRBD2 (6 bases). CDR1 is MNHEY and CDR2 is SVGEGT in the germline V gene. Trimming removed 7 bases at V and 4 bases at J, with 23 bases between. The CDR3 sequence is 16 residues long. The CDR3 sequence: CASTPITGREWYEQYF. The CDR3 nucleotides read TGTGCCAGCACCCCGATAACTGGCCGGGAGTGGTACGAGCAGTACTTC.

The chain recombines TRBV7-8 with TRBJ1-6; D not certain. Trimming took 5 bases from V and 9 from J, leaving 11 bases between them. Germline V lookup: CDR1 SGHVS, CDR2 FQNEAQ. The CDR3 loop spans 13 amino acids. The CDR3 spells CASSLGRGSPLHF. The CDR3 bases are TGTGCCAGCAGCCTAGGTCGGGGTTCACCCCTCCACTTT.

The CDR3 DNA reads TGTGCCAGCAGTGAATCGACAGGGGGTCATAATTCACCCCTCCACTTT. This encodes CASSESTGGHNSPLHF. The chain employs TRBV25-1 and TRBJ1-6; 9 positions match TRBD1. The CDR3 has 16 residues. Germline CDR1 reads MGHDK; CDR2 reads SYGVNS. Trimming removed 1 base from V and 5 bases from J; junction bases left unmatched: 3.

This clone was counted only a few times. The J gene is TRBJ1-6, the V gene TRBV11-2; 8 nucleotides match TRBD1. The length of the CDR3 is 15 residues. The V segment lost 5 bases and the J segment 10 bases; nucleotides outside the gene matches: 10. Germline V gives CDR1 SGHAT, CDR2 FQNNGV. The CDR3 region is CASSPRTGFGSPLHF. The DNA for the CDR3 is TGTGCCAGCAGCCCTCGGACAGGGTTTGGCTCACCCCTCCACTTT.

This chain uses TRBV6-5 with TRBJ1-4; TRBD1 aligns across 8 bases. V trimming: 6 bases; J trimming: 8 bases; junction bases outside the gene matches: 8. Germline V gene data show CDR1 as MNHEY and CDR2 as SVGAGI. CDR3 length equals 14 residues. CDR3 protein: CASSRTGLQEKLFF. The CDR3 DNA follows: TGTGCCAGCAGCCGGACAGGGCTTCAAGAAAAACTGTTTTTT.

This chain joins TRBV5-4 and TRBJ1-6; TRBD1 matches 7 bases. V trimming: 0 bases; J trimming: 6 bases; junction bases outside the gene matches: 0. The CDR3 has 14 residues. CDR1 is SGHNT, CDR2 YYREEE, per germline (reference sequence). The CDR3 DNA is TGTGCCAGCAGCTTGGACAGGGGTAATTCACCCCTCCACTTT. Translation: CASSLDRGNSPLHF.

This clone was seen just once. The chain recombines TRBV19 with TRBJ1-1; TRBD1 agrees at 10 bases. V lost 9 bases, J lost 4 bases, and 17 bases stayed unmatched. The V gene's germline CDR1 is LNHDA and CDR2 SQIVND (reference sequence). The CDR3 runs to 17 residues. In nucleotides, the CDR3 is TGTGCCAGCTTACTCCGGGACAGGGGCCGAGGTGTCACTGAAGCTTTCTTT. It specifies CASLLRDRGRGVTEAFF.

The chain employs TRBV7-8 and TRBJ2-7; 9 bases agree with TRBD2. The CDR3 contains 14 residues. Unmatched junction bases numbered 5, after V lost 6 bases and J lost 2 bases. CDR1 SGHVS and CDR2 FQNEAQ come from the germline V gene. CDR3 in amino acids: CASRTTSGAYEQYF. The CDR3 DNA reads as TGTGCCAGCAGAACGACTAGCGGCGCCTACGAGCAGTACTTC.

The rearrangement joins TRBV2 to TRBJ2-3, with 7 bases that match TRBD2. The CDR3 is made up of 15 amino acids. J gave up 6 bases and V 3 bases, and 9 bases lay outside the gene matches. The V gene's germline CDR1 is SNHLY and CDR2 FYNNEI. The CDR3 sequence: CASSEGGHYADTQYF. CDR3 nucleotides: TGTGCCAGCAGTGAGGGAGGGCACTACGCGGATACGCAGTATTTT.

The rearrangement links TRBV19 to TRBJ2-1; 9 bases are a match to TRBD2. This CDR3 spans 15 amino acids. CDR1 and CDR2 from the germline V gene are LNHDA and SQIVND (reference sequence). J was trimmed by 7 bases and V by 4 bases; bases with no gene match: 8. The CDR3 here is CASSNVAGVWNEQFF. In DNA form, the CDR3 reads TGTGCCAGTAGTAATGTAGCGGGAGTATGGAATGAGCAGTTCTTC.

This rearrangement joins TRBV4-1 to TRBJ1-5, with D perhaps matching TRBD1 (5 bases). This CDR3 has 15 residues. V lost 0 bases to trimming and J lost 9 bases, with 15 bases between them. In germline, CDR1 is MGHRA, CDR2 YSYEKL. CDR3 in amino acids: CASSQDVEGLWPQHF. The CDR3 DNA reads as TGCGCCAGCAGCCAAGATGTGGAGGGGCTTTGGCCCCAGCATTTT.